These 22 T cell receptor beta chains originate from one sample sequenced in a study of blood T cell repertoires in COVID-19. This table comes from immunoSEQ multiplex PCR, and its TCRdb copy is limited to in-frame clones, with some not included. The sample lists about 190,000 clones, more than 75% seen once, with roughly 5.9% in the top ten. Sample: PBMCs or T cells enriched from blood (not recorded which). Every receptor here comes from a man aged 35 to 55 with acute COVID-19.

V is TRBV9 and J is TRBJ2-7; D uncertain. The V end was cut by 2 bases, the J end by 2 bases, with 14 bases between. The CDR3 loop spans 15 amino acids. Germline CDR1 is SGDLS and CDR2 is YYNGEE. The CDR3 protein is CASSVTADNAYEQYF. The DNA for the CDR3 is TGTGCCAGCAGCGTGACGGCGGATAATGCCTACGAGCAGTACTTC.

The CDR3 bases are TGTGCCAGCAGTCAGAACTCTGGAAACACCATATATTTT. This sequence encodes CASSQNSGNTIYF. The chain has TRBV6-5 and TRBJ1-3, with no clear D. Trimming shortened V by 5 bases and J by 0 bases, and 5 bases separated the two germline ends. This CDR3 comprises 13 residues. Germline lookup yields CDR1 MNHEY and CDR2 SVGAGI.

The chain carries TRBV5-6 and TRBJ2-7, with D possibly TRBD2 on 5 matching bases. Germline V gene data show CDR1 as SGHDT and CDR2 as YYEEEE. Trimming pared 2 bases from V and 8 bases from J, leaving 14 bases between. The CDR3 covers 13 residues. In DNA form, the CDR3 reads TGTGCCAGCAGCTTCCTGATGTCGGGAAAGCAGTACTTC. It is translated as CASSFLMSGKQYF.

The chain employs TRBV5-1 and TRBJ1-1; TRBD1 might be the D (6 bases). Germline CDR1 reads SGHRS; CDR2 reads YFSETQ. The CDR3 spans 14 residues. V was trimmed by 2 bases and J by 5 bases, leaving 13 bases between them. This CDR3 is CASSFGGGGTEAFF. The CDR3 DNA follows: TGCGCCAGCAGCTTCGGGGGAGGGGGAACTGAAGCTTTCTTT. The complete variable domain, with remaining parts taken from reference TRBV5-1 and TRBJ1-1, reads KAGVTQTPRYLIKTRGQQVTLSCSPISGHRSVSWYQQTPGQGLQFLFEYFSETQRNKGNFPGRFSGRQFSNSRSEMNVSTLELGDSALYLCASSFGGGGTEAFFGQGTRLTVV.

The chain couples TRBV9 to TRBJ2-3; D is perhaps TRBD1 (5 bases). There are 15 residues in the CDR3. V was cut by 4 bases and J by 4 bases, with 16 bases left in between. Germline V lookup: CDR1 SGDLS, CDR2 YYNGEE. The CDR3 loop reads CASSLRGLGADTQYF. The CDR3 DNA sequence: TGTGCCAGCAGCTTAAGAGGTTTAGGGGCAGATACGCAGTATTTT.

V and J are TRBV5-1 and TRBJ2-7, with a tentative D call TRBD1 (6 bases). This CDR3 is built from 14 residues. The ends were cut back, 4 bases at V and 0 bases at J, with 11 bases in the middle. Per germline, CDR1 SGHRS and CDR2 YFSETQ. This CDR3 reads CASSRDMSSYEQYF. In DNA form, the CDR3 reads TGCGCCAGCAGCCGGGACATGAGCTCCTACGAGCAGTACTTC. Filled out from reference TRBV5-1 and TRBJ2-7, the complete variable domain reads KAGVTQTPRYLIKTRGQQVTLSCSPISGHRSVSWYQQTPGQGLQFLFEYFSETQRNKGNFPGRFSGRQFSNSRSEMNVSTLELGDSALYLCASSRDMSSYEQYFGPGTRLTVT.

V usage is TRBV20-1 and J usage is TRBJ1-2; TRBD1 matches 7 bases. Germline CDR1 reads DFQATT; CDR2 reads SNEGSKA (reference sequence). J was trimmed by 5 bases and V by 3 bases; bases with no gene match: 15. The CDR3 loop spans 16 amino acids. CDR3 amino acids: CSASSPWRGPEYGYTF. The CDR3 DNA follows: TGCAGTGCTAGTTCCCCTTGGAGGGGGCCTGAGTATGGCTACACCTTC.

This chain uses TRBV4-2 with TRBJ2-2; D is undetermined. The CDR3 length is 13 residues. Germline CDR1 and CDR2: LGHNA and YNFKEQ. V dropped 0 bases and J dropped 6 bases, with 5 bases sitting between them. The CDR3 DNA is TGTGCCAGCAGCCAAGAACGGGCCGGGGAGCTGTTTTTT. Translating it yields CASSQERAGELFF.

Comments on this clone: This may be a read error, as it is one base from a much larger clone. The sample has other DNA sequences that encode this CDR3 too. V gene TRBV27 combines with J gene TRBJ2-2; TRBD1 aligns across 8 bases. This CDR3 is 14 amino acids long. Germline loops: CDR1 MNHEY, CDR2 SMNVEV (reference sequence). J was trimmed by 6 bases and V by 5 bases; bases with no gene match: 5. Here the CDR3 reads CASSRTGWSGELFF. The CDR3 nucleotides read TGTGCCAGCAGTAGGACAGGGTGGTCCGGGGAGCTGTTTTTT.

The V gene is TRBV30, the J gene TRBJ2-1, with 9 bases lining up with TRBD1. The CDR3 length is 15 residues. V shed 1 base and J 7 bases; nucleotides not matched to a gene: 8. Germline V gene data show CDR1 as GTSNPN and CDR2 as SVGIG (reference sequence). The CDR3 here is CAWSDPGQGRNEQFF. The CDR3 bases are TGTGCCTGGAGTGACCCGGGACAGGGAAGGAATGAGCAGTTCTTC.

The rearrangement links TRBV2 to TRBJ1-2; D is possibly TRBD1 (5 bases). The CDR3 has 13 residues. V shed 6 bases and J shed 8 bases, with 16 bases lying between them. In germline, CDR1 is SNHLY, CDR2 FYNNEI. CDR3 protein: CASRSQGLTGYTF. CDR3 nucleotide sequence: TGTGCCAGCAGGTCTCAGGGTCTTACGGGCTACACCTTC. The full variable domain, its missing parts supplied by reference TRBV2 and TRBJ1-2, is EPEVTQTPSHQVTQMGQEVILRCVPISNHLYFYWYRQILGQKVEFLVSFYNNEISEKSEIFDDQFSVERPDGSNFTLKIRSTKLEDSAMYFCASRSQGLTGYTFGSGTRLTVV.

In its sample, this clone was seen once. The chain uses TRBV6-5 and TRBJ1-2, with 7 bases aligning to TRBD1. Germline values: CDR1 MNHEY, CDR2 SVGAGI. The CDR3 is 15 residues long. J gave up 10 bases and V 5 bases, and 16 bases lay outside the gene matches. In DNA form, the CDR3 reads TGTGCCAGCAGTCCACGACAGGGAAGGGCAGCCGACTACACCTTC. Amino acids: CASSPRQGRAADYTF.

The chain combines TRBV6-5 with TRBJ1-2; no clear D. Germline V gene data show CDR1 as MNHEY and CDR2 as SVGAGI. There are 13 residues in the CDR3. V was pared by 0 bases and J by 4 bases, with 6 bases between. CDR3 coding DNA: TGTGCCAGCAGTTACTCGAGGGTCTATGGCTACACCTTC. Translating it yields CASSYSRVYGYTF.

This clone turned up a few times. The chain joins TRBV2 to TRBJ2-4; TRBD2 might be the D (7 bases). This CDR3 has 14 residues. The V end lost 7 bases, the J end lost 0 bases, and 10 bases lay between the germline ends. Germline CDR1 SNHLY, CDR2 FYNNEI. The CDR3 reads CASKGGAAKNIQYF. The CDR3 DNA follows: TGTGCCAGCAAGGGGGGGGCAGCCAAAAACATTCAGTACTTC.

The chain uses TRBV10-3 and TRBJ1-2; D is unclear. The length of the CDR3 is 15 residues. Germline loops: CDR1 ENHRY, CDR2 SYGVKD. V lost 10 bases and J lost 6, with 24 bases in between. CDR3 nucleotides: TGTGCCACCATTCAAACTACCGGCCCGGAGAATGGCTACACCTTC. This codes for CATIQTTGPENGYTF.

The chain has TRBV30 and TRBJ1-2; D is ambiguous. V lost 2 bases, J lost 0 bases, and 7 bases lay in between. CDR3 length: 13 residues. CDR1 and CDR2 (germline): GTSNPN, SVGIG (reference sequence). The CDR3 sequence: CAWSTQANYGYTF. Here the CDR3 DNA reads TGTGCCTGGAGTACACAAGCTAACTATGGCTACACCTTC.

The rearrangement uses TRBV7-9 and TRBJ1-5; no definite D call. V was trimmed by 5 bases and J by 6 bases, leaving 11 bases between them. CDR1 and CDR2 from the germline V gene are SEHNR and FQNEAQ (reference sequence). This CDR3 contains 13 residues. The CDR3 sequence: CASSPREAQPQHF. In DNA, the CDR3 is TGTGCCAGCAGCCCCCGCGAAGCTCAGCCCCAGCATTTT.

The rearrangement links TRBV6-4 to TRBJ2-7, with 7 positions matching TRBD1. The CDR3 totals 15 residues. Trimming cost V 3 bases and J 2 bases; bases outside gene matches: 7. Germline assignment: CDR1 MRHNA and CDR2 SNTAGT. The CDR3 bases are TGTGCCAGCAGTGAGGGGGTCGGGACAGCCTACGAGCAGTACTTC. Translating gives CASSEGVGTAYEQYF.

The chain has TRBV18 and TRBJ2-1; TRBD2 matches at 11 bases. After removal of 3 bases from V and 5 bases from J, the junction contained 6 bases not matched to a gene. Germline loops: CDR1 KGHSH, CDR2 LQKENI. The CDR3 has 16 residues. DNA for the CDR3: TGTGCCAGCTCACCCCTTAGCGGGAGGGCCGACAATGAGCAGTTCTTC. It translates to CASSPLSGRADNEQFF. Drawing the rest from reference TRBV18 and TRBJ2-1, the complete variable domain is NAGVMQNPRHLVRRRGQEARLRCSPMKGHSHVYWYRQLPEEGLKFMVYLQKENIIDESGMPKERFSAEFPKEGPSILRIQQVVRGDSAAYFCASSPLSGRADNEQFFGPGTRLTVL.

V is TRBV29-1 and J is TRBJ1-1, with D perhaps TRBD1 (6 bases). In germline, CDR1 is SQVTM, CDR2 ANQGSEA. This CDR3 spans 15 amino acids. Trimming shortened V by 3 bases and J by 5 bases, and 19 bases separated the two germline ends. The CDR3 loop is CSVEGASGRATEAFF. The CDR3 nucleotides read TGCAGCGTTGAGGGGGCCTCCGGGAGGGCGACTGAAGCTTTCTTT.

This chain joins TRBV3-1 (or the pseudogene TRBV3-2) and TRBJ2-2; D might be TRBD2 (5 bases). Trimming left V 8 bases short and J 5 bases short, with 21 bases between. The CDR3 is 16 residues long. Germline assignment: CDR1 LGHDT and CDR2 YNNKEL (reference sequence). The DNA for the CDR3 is TGTGCCAGCGCCGACACCCAAACTAGAGGGACCGGGGAGCTGTTTTTT. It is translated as CASADTQTRGTGELFF.

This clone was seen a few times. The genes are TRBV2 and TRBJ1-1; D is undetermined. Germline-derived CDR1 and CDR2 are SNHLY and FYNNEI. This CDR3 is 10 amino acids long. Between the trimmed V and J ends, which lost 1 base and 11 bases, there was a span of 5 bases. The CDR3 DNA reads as TGTGCCAGCAGTGAAGGGCCGGCTTTCTTT. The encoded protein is CASSEGPAFF.